This T cell receptor beta chain was sequenced in a study of T cell repertoires in cytomegalovirus infection. Study-level background: CMV infection and matching HLA type were both indicated by public TCR beta signatures.

Whole-study results and caveats: In two of eight donors, the top clonotype was HLA-C-restricted CMV-specific.

With 5 bases removed from V and 4 bases from J, the gap between germline ends came to 12 bases. This CDR3 comprises 14 residues. TCRdb recomputed calls from the reads with MiXCR, one row per CDR3 protein. The sample lists around 100,000 distinct CDR3 sequences; about 25% were seen once. This clonotype appeared many times. As yet, its antigen is unknown. Material for sequencing was CD8+ T cells from PBMCs. The chain joins TRBV12-3 or TRBV12-4 to TRBJ2-1; D gene unclear. The sequence derives from a human donor in good health (CMV status not recorded). Some clones in this sample may be carry-over from other donors' samples. The CDR3 protein is CASSATGPYNEQFF. The CDR3 DNA reads as TGTGCCAGCAGTGCCACTGGACCTTACAATGAGCAGTTCTTC.